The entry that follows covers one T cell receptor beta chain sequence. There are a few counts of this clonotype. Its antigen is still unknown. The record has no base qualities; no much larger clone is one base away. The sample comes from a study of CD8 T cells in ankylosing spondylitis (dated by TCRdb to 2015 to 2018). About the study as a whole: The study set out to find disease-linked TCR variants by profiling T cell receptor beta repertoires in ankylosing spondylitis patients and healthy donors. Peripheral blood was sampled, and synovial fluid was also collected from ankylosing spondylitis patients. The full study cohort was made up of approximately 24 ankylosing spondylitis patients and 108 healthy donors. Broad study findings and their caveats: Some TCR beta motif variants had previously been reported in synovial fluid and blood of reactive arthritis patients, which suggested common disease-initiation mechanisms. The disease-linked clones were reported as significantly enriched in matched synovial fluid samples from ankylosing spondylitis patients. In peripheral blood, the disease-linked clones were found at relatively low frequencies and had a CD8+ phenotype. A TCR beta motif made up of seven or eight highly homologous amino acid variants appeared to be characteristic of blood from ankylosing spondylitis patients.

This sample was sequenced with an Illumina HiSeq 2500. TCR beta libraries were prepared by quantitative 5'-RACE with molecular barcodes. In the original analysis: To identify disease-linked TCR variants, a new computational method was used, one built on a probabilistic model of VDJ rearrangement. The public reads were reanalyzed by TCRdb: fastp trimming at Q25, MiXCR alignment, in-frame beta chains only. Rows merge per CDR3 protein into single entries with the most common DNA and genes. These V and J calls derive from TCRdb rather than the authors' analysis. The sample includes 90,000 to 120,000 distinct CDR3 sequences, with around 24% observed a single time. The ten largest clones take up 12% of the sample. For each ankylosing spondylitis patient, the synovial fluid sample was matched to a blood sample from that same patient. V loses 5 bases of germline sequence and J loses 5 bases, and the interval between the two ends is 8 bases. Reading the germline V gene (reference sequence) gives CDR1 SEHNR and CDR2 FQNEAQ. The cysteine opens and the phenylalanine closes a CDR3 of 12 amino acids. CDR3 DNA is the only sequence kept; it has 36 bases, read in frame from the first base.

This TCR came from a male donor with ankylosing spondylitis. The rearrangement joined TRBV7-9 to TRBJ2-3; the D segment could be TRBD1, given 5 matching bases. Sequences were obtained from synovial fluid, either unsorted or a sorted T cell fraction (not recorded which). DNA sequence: TGTGCCAGCAGCACCACAGGAGATACGCAGTATTTT. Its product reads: CASSTTGDTQYF.